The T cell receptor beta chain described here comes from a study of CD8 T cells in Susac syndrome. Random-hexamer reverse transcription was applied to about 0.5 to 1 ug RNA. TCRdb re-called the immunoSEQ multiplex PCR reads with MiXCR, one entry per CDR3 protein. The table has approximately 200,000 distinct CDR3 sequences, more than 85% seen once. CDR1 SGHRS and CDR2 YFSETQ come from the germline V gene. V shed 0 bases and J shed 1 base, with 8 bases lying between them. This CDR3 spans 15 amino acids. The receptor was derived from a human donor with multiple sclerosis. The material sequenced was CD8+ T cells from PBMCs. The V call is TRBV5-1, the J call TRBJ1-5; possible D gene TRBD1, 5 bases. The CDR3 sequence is CASSLGQSSNQPQHF. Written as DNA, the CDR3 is TGCGCCAGCAGCTTGGGACAGTCGAGCAATCAGCCCCAGCATTTT. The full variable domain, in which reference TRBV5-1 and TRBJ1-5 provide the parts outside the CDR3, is KAGVTQTPRYLIKTRGQQVTLSCSPISGHRSVSWYQQTPGQGLQFLFEYFSETQRNKGNFPGRFSGRQFSNSRSEMNVSTLELGDSALYLCASSLGQSSNQPQHFGDGTRLSIL.